This T cell receptor (beta chain) originates from a study of beta chain features in type 1 diabetes (dated by TCRdb to the late 2010s). Study-level background: Mean age, gender distribution, total cell number and subset yield were not different between patients and healthy donors. A total of roughly 98,000,000 sorted cells were examined across all samples, and a strong correlation was observed between cell number per subset and RNA yield. In the study, TCRB repertoires of sorted circulating CD4+ T cell subsets from recently diagnosed type 1 diabetes patients were compared with those of matched healthy donors. Regulatory and stem cell-like memory subsets were obtained from only 8 patients and roughly 8 healthy donors, while naive and central memory subsets were obtained from all 30 or so donors.

The paper's findings and limits, for the study overall: Patients with type 1 diabetes made fewer insertions and deleted more nucleotides at VDJ recombination sites, implying thymic rearrangement abnormalities. Because cDNA rather than genomic DNA was sequenced, highly expressing activated cells could have been over-represented, although no difference in activation and CD3 levels was found between groups. Only small numbers of individuals were included in the HLA sub-analyses, which left unresolved whether HLA type had any influence on TCRB rearrangement. Shorter templates might have been favored by PCR, but patient and control samples were amplified and corrected together, so both groups would have been affected equally by any skew. Naive, central memory and regulatory TCRB repertoires appeared to be more alike among patients than among healthy donors. Type 1 diabetes patients showed a moderate but significant shortening of TCRB CDR3 length in all four CD4+ subsets.

From each donor, a single peripheral blood sample of 90 to 150 mL on average was drawn into heparinised tubes. A BD FACSAria II was used to sort naive, central memory, regulatory and stem cell-like memory CD4+ T cells with a panel that included CD45RO, CCR7, CD25, CD127, CD95 and CD27. Purity was above 98% for every sorted population. PBMCs were isolated right away by Lymphoprep density gradient centrifugation and were stained directly, without culture. To minimize batch effects, samples were stained and sorted in pairs, one healthy donor with one patient per experiment. Trimming accounts for 5 bases at V and 3 bases at J, while the number of junction bases matched to no gene is 8. The CDR3 starts with the cysteine, ends with the phenylalanine, and has 15 residues. Only the CDR3 DNA stays, 45 bases, in frame from base 1. According to the germline V gene, CDR1 reads SGHVS and CDR2 reads FQNEAQ. As to this clone: What this receptor recognizes is not known. It has no much larger one-base neighbor in the sample; base qualities were not kept.

The High Capacity cDNA Reverse Transcription Kit was used to reverse transcribe all of the isolated RNA, meaning that expressed TCRB transcripts were what got sequenced. Deep immunoSEQ sequencing was applied to naive, central memory and regulatory T cell samples, giving an average of about 3.6 million total reads per sample. Sorted cells were lysed in RLT buffer, and RNA was extracted using DNase-treated RNeasy Micro or Mini kits according to cell number. Each cell subset was processed on its own to prevent cross-contamination, while patient and healthy donor samples were processed together. TCRB sequences were amplified from cDNA with the immunoSEQ multiplex PCR, producing 87-bp fragments spanning the CDR3 region. Sequencing of the amplicons was done on the Illumina HiSeq platform. Concerning the study's data processing: PCR bias was corrected computationally using synthetic template baselines, and reads within Hamming distance 2 were collapsed, with unmergeable singletons discarded. Reads were aligned against IMGT so that V, D and J genes, CDR3 length and insertions or deletions at six rearrangement sites could be assigned. Clonotype counts were normalized to sorted cell number within each subset before computing true diversity and Gini coefficients with the tcR R package. The overlap coefficient, calculated on TCRB nucleotide sequences, was used to measure repertoire sharing. Out-of-frame TCRB sequences from naive cells were analyzed as a proxy for the pre-selection repertoire. TCRdb limited this immuneACCESS table to in-frame rearrangements with V and J called. A share of clones is missing; checked studies link under half to unresolved V genes, and the rest is unexplained. D and trimming come from the DNA, and the V and J calls and clone size come from that table. The table for this sample lists about 900,000 clones; about a sixth of them were counted only once. The biggest ten clones account for about 0.02% of the sample.

This receptor chain uses TRBV7-8 and TRBJ2-7, and 9 junctional nucleotides match TRBD2. Material: naive CD4+ T cells from blood. The sample's cell subset or site label, decoded: true naive CD4+ T cells. The TCR sequence derives from a woman between 18 and 29 years old in good health. The DNA reads as follows: TGTGCCAGCAGCCGCATGGCGGGAGGGGGCTACGAGCAGTACTTC. Its coded protein is CASSRMAGGGYEQYF. Outside the CDR3, residues come from the reference TRBV7-8 and TRBJ2-7 proteins, so the full variable domain is: GAGVSQSPRYKVAKRGQDVALRCDPISGHVSLFWYQQALGQGPEFLTYFQNEAQLDKSGLPSDRFFAERPEGSVSTLKIQRTQQEDSAVYLCASSRMAGGGYEQYFGPGTRLTVT.